The rows below give T cell receptor beta chains drawn from one sample of a study of Graves' ophthalmopathy and Graves' hyperthyroidism. TCRdb redid the calling of the multiplex PCR reads with MiXCR, one entry per CDR3 protein. The sample contains around 600,000 distinct CDR3 sequences, about 38% of which appear only once. Specimen: peripheral blood. The receptors shown here come from an adult man with Graves' ophthalmopathy. The CDR3 runs from the conserved cysteine through the conserved F or W. D genes are given only for firm matches. Clone size, where shown, is once, few, many, or a class for clones that have expanded.

TRBJ1-6	-	TRBD1	TRBV7-9	CASSPLQGDNSPLHF	TGTGCCAGCAGCCCCCTTCAGGGGGATAATTCACCCCTCCACTTT
TRBJ1-6	few	-	TRBV25-1	CASSDGYF	TGTGCCAGCAGTGACGGTTACTTT
TRBJ1-2	-	-	TRBV15	CASSYSVPEIYGYTF	TGTGCCAGCAGTTACTCGGTTCCGGAGATCTATGGCTACACCTTC
TRBJ2-5	many	-	TRBV6-5	CASRTEQETQYF	TGTGCCAGCCGGACAGAACAAGAGACCCAGTACTTC
TRBJ1-2	once	-	TRBV7-2	CASSSDGGYTF	TGTGCCAGCAGCTCGGATGGTGGTTACACCTTC
TRBJ1-1	-	-	TRBV2	CASSGDREAFF	TGTGCCAGCAGTGGAGACAGGGAAGCTTTCTTT
TRBJ1-1	many	-	TRBV7-6	CASSATQGNTEAFF	TGTGCCAGCAGCGCCACGCAGGGTAACACTGAAGCTTTCTTT
TRBJ2-2	few	TRBD1	TRBV5-5	CASSGRGQVTGELFF	TGTGCCAGCAGCGGCAGGGGGCAAGTCACCGGGGAGCTGTTTTTT
TRBJ1-1	-	-	TRBV30	CAWTPLEDGAFF	TGTGCCTGGACCCCGCTAGAGGACGGAGCTTTCTTT
TRBJ1-2	many	-	TRBV4-1	CASSQEDYGYTF	TGCGCCAGCAGCCAAGAAGACTATGGCTACACCTTC
TRBJ1-1	-	-	TRBV6-1	CASSDHRGSSEAFF	TGTGCCAGCAGTGATCACAGAGGTAGCTCTGAAGCTTTCTTT
TRBJ1-1	many	TRBD1	TRBV7-9	CASSLRDRVSNTEAFF	TGTGCCAGCAGCCTACGGGACAGGGTTTCGAACACTGAAGCTTTCTTT
TRBJ2-3	-	-	TRBV7-9	CASSQPGPATQYF	TGCGCCAGCAGCCAACCCGGCCCAGCTACGCAGTATTTT
TRBJ2-5	many	-	TRBV2	CASCKADQETQYF	TGTGCCAGCTGTAAAGCGGACCAAGAGACCCAGTACTTC
TRBJ2-7	many	-	TRBV10-3	CATTGLYEQYF	TGTGCCACTACAGGGTTGTACGAGCAGTACTTC
TRBJ1-3	-	-	TRBV25-1	CASSKGHGGNTIYF	TGTGCCAGCAGTAAGGGACATGGAGGGAACACCATATATTTT
TRBJ1-1	few	-	TRBV4-2	CASSQGGRGDTEAFF	TGTGCCAGCAGCCAAGGGGGTAGGGGTGATACTGAAGCTTTCTTT
TRBJ1-6	-	TRBD1	TRBV11-1	CASSLGTGDKDSPLHF	TGTGCCAGCAGCTTAGGGACAGGGGATAAGGATTCACCCCTCCACTTT
TRBJ2-7	-	-	TRBV20-1	CSATRGASEQYF	TGCAGTGCTACCCGGGGTGCGTCTGAGCAGTACTTC
TRBJ2-5	many	TRBD1	TRBV7-9	CASSFPTRTGGTQYF	TGTGCCAGCAGCTTCCCGACTCGGACAGGGGGGACCCAGTACTTC
TRBJ1-2	many	-	TRBV4-2	CASSQGTELYGYTF	TGTGCCAGCAGCCAGGGGACGGAACTCTATGGCTACACCTTC
TRBJ2-7	few	-	TRBV9	CASSTSWGSYEQYF	TGTGCCAGCAGCACCTCCTGGGGCTCCTACGAGCAGTACTTC
TRBJ2-5	many	TRBD1	TRBV2	CARDRQGQETQYF	TGTGCCAGAGATCGACAGGGCCAAGAGACCCAGTACTTC
TRBJ2-7	-	TRBD1	TRBV10-3	CASSDPGQGYYEQYF	TGTGCCAGCAGTGACCCGGGACAGGGGTACTACGAGCAGTACTTC
TRBJ1-2	-	-	TRBV15	CATSETAGGIDGYTF	TGTGCCACCAGCGAGACCGCCGGGGGAATCGATGGCTACACCTTC
TRBJ1-2	many	-	TRBV6-2/TRBV6-3	CASREVSSYGYTF	TGTGCCAGCAGGGAGGTCAGCAGCTATGGCTACACCTTC
TRBJ2-7	many	TRBD1	TRBV24-1	CATSPGQGSFGQYF	TGTGCCACCAGTCCGGGACAGGGATCTTTCGGGCAGTACTTC
TRBJ2-5	-	-	TRBV12-3/TRBV12-4	CASSISAGVETQYF	TGTGCCAGCAGTATATCGGCCGGGGTCGAGACCCAGTACTTC
TRBJ2-3	few	-	TRBV15	CATSRDRAYDTQYF	TGTGCCACCAGCCGGGACCGGGCGTATGATACGCAGTATTTT
TRBJ1-2	-	-	TRBV2	CASLSPGRKNYGYTF	TGTGCCAGCTTATCCCCGGGACGGAAAAACTATGGCTACACCTTC
TRBJ1-1	-	TRBD1	TRBV10-3	CAISGDRDAYNEAFF	TGTGCCATCAGTGGGGACAGGGATGCCTACAATGAAGCTTTCTTT
TRBJ2-7	-	TRBD1	TRBV14	CASSQRQGRGPAYEQYF	TGTGCCAGCAGCCAACGACAGGGACGGGGTCCTGCCTACGAGCAGTACTTC
TRBJ1-3	many	TRBD1	TRBV15	CATSSRDRTGGKNTIYF	TGTGCCACCAGCAGCCGGGATCGGACAGGGGGTAAAAACACCATATATTTT
TRBJ1-2	-	TRBD1	TRBV19	CASSPRRDRGHYGYTF	TGTGCCAGTAGTCCACGCCGGGACAGGGGGCACTATGGCTACACCTTC
TRBJ2-6	-	-	TRBV2	CASSAWQTNTEAF	TGTGCCAGCAGTGCTTGGCAGACGAACACTGAAGCTTTC
TRBJ1-6	-	-	TRBV9	CASSPRASNQGFYNSPLHF	TGTGCCAGCTCACCACGCGCCAGTAACCAGGGATTCTATAATTCACCCCTCCACTTT
TRBJ1-5	-	-	TRBV6-6	CASSYSGRTEYGNQPQHF	TGTGCCAGCAGTTACTCGGGACGGACTGAGTATGGCAATCAGCCCCAGCATTTT
TRBJ1-1	-	-	TRBV9	CASSVGPGNTEAFF	TGTGCCAGCAGCGTAGGACCCGGGAACACTGAAGCTTTCTTT
TRBJ2-6	few	-	TRBV9	CASSRLQESSGGANVLTF	TGTGCCAGCAGCCGGTTGCAGGAATCCTCGGGAGGGGCCAACGTCCTGACTTTC
TRBJ1-6	-	-	TRBV25-1	CASSGRGRSPLHF	TGTGCCAGCAGCGGCAGGGGAAGGTCACCCCTCCACTTT
TRBJ1-2	-	TRBD1	TRBV5-8	CASSQEGQLFNYGYTF	TGTGCCAGCAGCCAAGAGGGACAGCTGTTCAACTATGGCTACACCTTC
TRBJ2-7	few	TRBD2	TRBV6-1	CASSEAPASGRSEQYF	TGTGCCAGCAGTGAAGCTCCGGCTAGCGGAAGAAGCGAGCAGTACTTC
TRBJ1-2	many	-	TRBV7-9	CASSSPDGANYGYTF	TGTGCCAGCAGCTCCCCGGACGGAGCTAACTATGGCTACACCTTC
TRBJ1-1	many	-	TRBV5-1	CASSTRLGGTEAFF	TGCGCCAGCAGCACCCGATTAGGGGGCACTGAAGCTTTCTTT
TRBJ2-7	many	-	TRBV25-1	CASRSRGEQYF	TGTGCCAGCAGGTCCAGAGGCGAGCAGTACTTC
TRBJ2-1	-	-	TRBV11-2	CASSLDGTTGILFF	TGTGCCAGCAGCTTAGATGGTACCACAGGGATTCTGTTCTTC
TRBJ2-2	many	-	TRBV24-1	CATSDRRQGGTGELFF	TGTGCCACCAGTGATCGTCGACAGGGAGGCACCGGGGAGCTGTTTTTT
TRBJ2-2	-	TRBD2	TRBV19	CASSIGTRPQNTGELFF	TGTGCCAGTAGTATAGGGACTAGACCGCAAAACACCGGGGAGCTGTTTTTT
TRBJ2-5	-	-	TRBV4-2	CASSQEATAHQETQYF	TGTGCCAGCAGCCAAGAGGCGACGGCACACCAAGAGACCCAGTACTTC
TRBJ1-1	-	TRBD1	TRBV10-3	CAITPGQDDTEAFF	TGTGCCATCACCCCGGGACAGGACGACACTGAAGCTTTCTTT